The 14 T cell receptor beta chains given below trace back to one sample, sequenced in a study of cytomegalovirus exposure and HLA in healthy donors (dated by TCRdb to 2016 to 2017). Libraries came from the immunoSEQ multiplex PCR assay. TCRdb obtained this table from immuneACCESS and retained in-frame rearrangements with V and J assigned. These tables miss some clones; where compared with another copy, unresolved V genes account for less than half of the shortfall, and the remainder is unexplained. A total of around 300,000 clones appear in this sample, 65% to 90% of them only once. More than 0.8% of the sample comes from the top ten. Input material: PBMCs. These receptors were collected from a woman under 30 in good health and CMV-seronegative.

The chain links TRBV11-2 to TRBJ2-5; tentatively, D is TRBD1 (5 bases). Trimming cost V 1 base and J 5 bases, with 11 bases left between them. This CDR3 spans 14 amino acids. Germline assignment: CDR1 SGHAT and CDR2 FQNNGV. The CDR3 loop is CASSLGQGSETQYF. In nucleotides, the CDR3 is TGTGCCAGCAGCTTAGGGCAGGGCAGCGAGACCCAGTACTTC.

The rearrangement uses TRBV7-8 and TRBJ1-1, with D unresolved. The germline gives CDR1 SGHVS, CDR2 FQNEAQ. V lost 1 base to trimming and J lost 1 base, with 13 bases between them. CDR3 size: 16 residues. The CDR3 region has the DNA TGTGCCAGCAGCTTAGAGAGGGTTGGGAAGAACACTGAAGCTTTCTTT. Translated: CASSLERVGKNTEAFF.

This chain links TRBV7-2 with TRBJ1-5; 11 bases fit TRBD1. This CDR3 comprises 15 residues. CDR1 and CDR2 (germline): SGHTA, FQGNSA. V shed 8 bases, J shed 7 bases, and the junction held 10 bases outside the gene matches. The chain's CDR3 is CASRGTGGTGQPQHF. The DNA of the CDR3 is TGTGCCAGCCGCGGGACAGGGGGGACCGGGCAGCCCCAGCATTTT.

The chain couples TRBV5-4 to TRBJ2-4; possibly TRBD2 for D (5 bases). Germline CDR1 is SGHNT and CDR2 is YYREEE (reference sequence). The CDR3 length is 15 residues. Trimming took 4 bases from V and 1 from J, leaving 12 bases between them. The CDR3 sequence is CASSPFGEAKNIQYF. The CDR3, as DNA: TGTGCCAGCAGCCCCTTCGGGGAGGCCAAAAACATTCAGTACTTC.

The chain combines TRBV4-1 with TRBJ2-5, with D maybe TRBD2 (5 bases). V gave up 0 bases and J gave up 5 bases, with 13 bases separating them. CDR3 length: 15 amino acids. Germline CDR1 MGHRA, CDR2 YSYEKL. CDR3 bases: TGCGCCAGCAGCCAAGATCAAGGCGGCGGGGAGACCCAGTACTTC. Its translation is CASSQDQGGGETQYF.

The CDR3 DNA reads TGCAGCGGGGGCAGGGAGGGCGGCTACACCTTC. It specifies CSGGREGGYTF. The J gene is TRBJ1-2, the V gene TRBV29-1; tentatively, D is TRBD1 (5 bases). V lost 7 bases to trimming and J lost 8 bases, with 14 bases between them. The CDR3 extends over 11 amino acids. Germline CDR1 is SQVTM and CDR2 is ANQGSEA.

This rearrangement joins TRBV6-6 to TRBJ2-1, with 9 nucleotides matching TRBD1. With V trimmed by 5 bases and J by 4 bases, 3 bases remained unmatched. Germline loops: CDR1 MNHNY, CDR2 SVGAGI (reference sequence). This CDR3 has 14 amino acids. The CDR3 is CASSPGQGYNEQFF. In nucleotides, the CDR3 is TGTGCCAGCAGTCCAGGACAGGGGTACAATGAGCAGTTCTTC.

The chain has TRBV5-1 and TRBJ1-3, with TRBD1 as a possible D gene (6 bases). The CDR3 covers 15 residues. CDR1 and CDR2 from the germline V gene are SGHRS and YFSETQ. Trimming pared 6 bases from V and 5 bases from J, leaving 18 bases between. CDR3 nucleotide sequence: TGCGCCAGCACGAGGTCGACAGGCACACGAAACACCATATATTTT. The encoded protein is CASTRSTGTRNTIYF.

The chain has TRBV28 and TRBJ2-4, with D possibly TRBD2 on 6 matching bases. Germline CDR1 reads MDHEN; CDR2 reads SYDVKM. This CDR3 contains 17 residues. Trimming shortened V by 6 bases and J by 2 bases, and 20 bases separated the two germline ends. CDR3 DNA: TGTGCCAGCAGCCCCTCTGTTTGGGGGGTGACCAAAAACATTCAGTACTTC. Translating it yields CASSPSVWGVTKNIQYF.

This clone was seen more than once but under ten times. The CDR3 region has the DNA TGTGCCAGCAGCGGCATGGGGCGGGGTGAGCAGTACTTC. It codes for CASSGMGRGEQYF. The chain uses TRBV9 and TRBJ2-7; TRBD2 is a possible D gene (6 bases). CDR3 size: 13 residues. CDR1 and CDR2 from the germline V gene are SGDLS and YYNGEE. Trimming cost V 3 bases and J 7 bases, with 14 bases left between them.

CDR3 DNA sequence: TGCAGCACCCGGGTTCCTGGGGGTAGGGGGGGCGAGGATCAGCCCCAGCATTTT. Translating it yields CSTRVPGGRGGEDQPQHF. The V gene is TRBV29-1, the J gene TRBJ1-5, with TRBD1 as a possible D gene (6 bases). CDR1 and CDR2 (germline): SQVTM, ANQGSEA. The CDR3 length is 18 residues. With 8 bases removed from V and 5 bases from J, the gap between germline ends came to 31 bases.

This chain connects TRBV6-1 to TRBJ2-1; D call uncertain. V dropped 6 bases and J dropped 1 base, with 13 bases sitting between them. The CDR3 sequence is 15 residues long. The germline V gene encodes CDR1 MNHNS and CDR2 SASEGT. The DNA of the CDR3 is TGTGCCAGCAGCCTCAGCAGGCTATCCTACAATGAGCAGTTCTTC. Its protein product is CASSLSRLSYNEQFF.

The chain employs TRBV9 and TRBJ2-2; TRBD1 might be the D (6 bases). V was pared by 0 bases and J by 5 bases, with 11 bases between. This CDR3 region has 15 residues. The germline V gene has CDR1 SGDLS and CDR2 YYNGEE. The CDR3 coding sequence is TGTGCCAGCAGCGTAGCTGGCAGGGGAACCGGGGAGCTGTTTTTT. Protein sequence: CASSVAGRGTGELFF.

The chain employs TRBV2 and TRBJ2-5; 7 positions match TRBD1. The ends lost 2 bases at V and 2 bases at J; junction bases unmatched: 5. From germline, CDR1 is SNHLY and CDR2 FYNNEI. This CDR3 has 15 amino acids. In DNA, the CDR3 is TGTGCCAGCAGTGAAACGCAGGGGGTTCAAGAGACCCAGTACTTC. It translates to CASSETQGVQETQYF.